This passage covers 7 T cell receptor beta chains from one sample sequenced in a study of cytomegalovirus exposure and HLA in healthy donors. PCR primers comprised 60 Vbeta and 13 Jbeta primers. Produced via immunoSEQ multiplex PCR; TCRdb's table is partial and in-frame only. This table holds about 98,000 clones, 75% to 85% found once. The sample was PBMCs. These receptors all come from a man between 18 and 29 years old in good health and CMV-seropositive.

The chain combines TRBV12-1 with TRBJ1-1. TRBV12-1 has pseudogene status. There are 13 residues in the CDR3. The CDR3 DNA follows: TGTGCCAGCTGCGAGGGTCAGAACACTGAAGCTTTCTTT. Translation: CASCEGQNTEAFF.

V usage is TRBV5-4 and J usage is TRBJ2-1; the match to TRBD1 covers 7 bases. CDR3 length: 16 residues. The ends lost 4 bases at V and 6 bases at J; junction bases unmatched: 13. The germline V gene encodes CDR1 SGHNT and CDR2 YYREEE (reference sequence). This CDR3 is CASSLKGPGGVNEQFF. The DNA for the CDR3 is TGTGCCAGCAGCCTTAAGGGTCCAGGGGGAGTCAATGAGCAGTTCTTC. Full variable domain (remainder filled in from reference TRBV5-4 and TRBJ2-1): ETGVTQSPTHLIKTRGQQVTLRCSSQSGHNTVSWYQQALGQGPQFIFQYYREEENGRGNFPPRFSGLQFPNYSSELNVNALELDDSALYLCASSLKGPGGVNEQFFGPGTRLTVL.

The rearrangement uses TRBV7-2 and TRBJ1-6; possibly TRBD1 for D (5 bases). V lost 5 bases to trimming and J lost 6 bases, with 20 bases between them. The germline V gene has CDR1 SGHTA and CDR2 FQGNSA. This CDR3 has 17 amino acids. The CDR3 spells CASSQTRQGYINSPLHF. CDR3 bases: TGTGCCAGCAGCCAAACCCGGCAGGGATATATTAATTCACCCCTCCACTTT.

In this sample, this clone turned up a few times. The rearrangement uses TRBV6-1 and TRBJ1-2; D not certain. Between the trimmed V and J ends, which lost 6 bases and 2 bases, there was a span of 10 bases. CDR3 length equals 13 residues. Germline V gene lookup returns CDR1 MNHNS and CDR2 SASEGT. In nucleotides, the CDR3 is TGTGCCAGCAGAACACAGTCGAACTATGGCTACACCTTC. Translation: CASRTQSNYGYTF.

The rearrangement joins TRBV5-1 to TRBJ2-1, with 13 positions matching TRBD2. Germline V gene sequence: CDR1 SGHRS, CDR2 YFSETQ. V was pared by 4 bases and J by 10 bases, with 8 bases of the junction left unmatched. This CDR3 spans 15 amino acids. The CDR3 nucleotides are TGCGCCAGCAGCCTAACTAGCGGGGGGGCGTCGGAGCAGTTCTTC. This translates into CASSLTSGGASEQFF. Based on the CDR3 plus reference TRBV5-1 and TRBJ2-1, the full variable domain is KAGVTQTPRYLIKTRGQQVTLSCSPISGHRSVSWYQQTPGQGLQFLFEYFSETQRNKGNFPGRFSGRQFSNSRSEMNVSTLELGDSALYLCASSLTSGGASEQFFGPGTRLTVL.

This chain links TRBV5-4 with TRBJ2-4, with 12 bases that match TRBD2. Germline CDR1 reads SGHNT; CDR2 reads YYREEE (reference sequence). The CDR3 spans 15 residues. J was trimmed by 8 bases and V by 4 bases; bases with no gene match: 7. CDR3 sequence reads: CASSPSGGAEYIQYF. The CDR3 nucleotides are TGTGCCAGCAGCCCTAGCGGGGGGGCCGAGTACATTCAGTACTTC.

V gene TRBV13 combines with J gene TRBJ1-1; 8 positions agree with TRBD1. The CDR3 sequence is 17 residues long. Germline V gene data show CDR1 as PRHDT and CDR2 as FYEKMQ (reference sequence). The ends lost 5 bases at V and 0 bases at J; junction bases unmatched: 11. The CDR3 nucleotides read TGTGCCAGCAGCCCCGGACAGGGCGAGAGAATGAACACTGAAGCTTTCTTT. Translation: CASSPGQGERMNTEAFF. Based on the CDR3 plus reference TRBV13 and TRBJ1-1, the full variable domain is AAGVIQSPRHLIKEKRETATLKCYPIPRHDTVYWYQQGPGQDPQFLISFYEKMQSDKGSIPDRFSAQQFSDYHSELNMSSLELGDSALYFCASSPGQGERMNTEAFFGQGTRLTVV.